This TCR beta chain appears in the sequencing data of a study of T cell responses to AZD1222 COVID-19 vaccine. Trimming removed 5 bases at V and 4 bases at J, with 17 bases between. From germline, CDR1 is MNHEY and CDR2 SVGAGI. The CDR3 has 15 amino acids. Profiled with immunoSEQ multiplex PCR; TCRdb holds only in-frame clones, not every one. The table includes 150,000 to 200,000 clones, around nine tenths detected once. V gene TRBV6-5 combines with J gene TRBJ1-1; D gene uncertain. Sequencing used peripheral blood, obtained on day 0 of AZD1222 vaccination. This sequence originates from an adult in good health. CDR3 nucleotides: TGTGCCAGCAGTCTTTCCTTTGTGAAAGGCACTGAAGCTTTCTTT. Its translation: CASSLSFVKGTEAFF.